Below are 21 T cell receptor beta chains sequenced from a single sample in a study of blood T cell repertoires in COVID-19. Assay: immunoSEQ multiplex PCR; the TCRdb copy retains only in-frame clones and omits some. The table has 200,000 or so clones, around 86% seen once. Input material: peripheral blood. The source of these receptors is a human donor in a cohort sampled during active COVID-19.

The chain's CDR3 is CASSQDGRRRSEQYF. The CDR3 nucleotides are TGCGCCAGCAGCCAAGATGGAAGGCGGAGGAGCGAGCAGTACTTC. This chain connects TRBV4-3 to TRBJ2-7; D is perhaps TRBD2 (5 bases). V was cut by 0 bases and J by 6 bases, with 15 bases left in between. This CDR3 is built from 15 residues. Germline V lookup: CDR1 LGHNA, CDR2 YSLEER.

The chain carries TRBV4-3 and TRBJ1-6; 11 nucleotides match TRBD1. V gave up 0 bases and J gave up 8 bases; unmatched junction bases: 6. CDR1 and CDR2 (germline): LGHNA, YSLEER. The CDR3 extends over 17 amino acids. CDR3 in amino acids: CASSQDLTGQGDSPLHF. The CDR3, as DNA: TGCGCCAGCAGCCAAGATCTTACGGGACAGGGGGATTCACCCCTCCACTTT.

Comments on this clone: This may be a read error, as it is one base from a much larger clone. The J gene is TRBJ2-7, the V gene TRBV24-1, with 7 bases lining up with TRBD1. The V gene end was trimmed by 7 bases and the J gene end by 1 base; junction bases not matched to a gene: 3. CDR3 length: 13 amino acids. CDR1 KGHDR and CDR2 SFDVKD come from the germline V gene. CDR3 sequence reads: CATSPTGSYEQYF. DNA of the CDR3: TGTGCCACCAGCCCGACAGGGTCCTACGAGCAGTACTTC.

The chain carries TRBV6-5 and TRBJ2-7, with 9 bases identical to TRBD1. CDR1 and CDR2 (germline): MNHEY, SVGAGI. The CDR3 has 14 amino acids. J was trimmed by 2 bases and V by 7 bases; bases with no gene match: 6. The CDR3, as DNA: TGTGCCAGCACCAGGACAGGGGAAACCTACGAGCAGTACTTC. Amino acids: CASTRTGETYEQYF.

Here the CDR3 reads CASRGYPMTGGHTGELFF. In DNA, the CDR3 is TGTGCCAGCAGAGGGTACCCCATGACAGGGGGCCACACCGGGGAGCTGTTTTTT. The chain recombines TRBV13 with TRBJ2-2, with 10 bases that match TRBD1. The trim removed 6 bases at V and 3 bases at J, leaving 13 bases unmatched. The CDR3 spans 18 residues. From germline, CDR1 is PRHDT and CDR2 FYEKMQ (reference sequence).

The chain is built from TRBV11-3 and TRBJ2-3; 8 nucleotides agree with TRBD2. V lost 4 bases and J lost 5; bases outside the gene matches: 11. The CDR3 consists of 16 residues. CDR1 and CDR2 from the germline V gene are SGHNT and YENEEA. The CDR3 loop reads CASSSLGSGSGDTQYF. The CDR3 DNA follows: TGTGCCAGCAGCTCCCTGGGGAGCGGGAGTGGAGATACGCAGTATTTT. The full variable domain, completed using reference TRBV11-3 and TRBJ2-3, is EAGVVQSPRYKIIEKKQPVAFWCNPISGHNTLYWYLQNLGQGPELLIRYENEEAVDDSQLPKDRFSAERLKGVDSTLKIQPAELGDSAVYLCASSSLGSGSGDTQYFGPGTRLTVL.

The rearrangement joins TRBV19 to TRBJ1-1; 11 positions match TRBD1. Germline V gene data show CDR1 as LNHDA and CDR2 as SQIVND (reference sequence). The CDR3 loop spans 15 amino acids. J was trimmed by 8 bases and V by 5 bases; bases with no gene match: 10. DNA of the CDR3: TGTGCCAGTAGTTCGAAAAGGACAGGGGGCTCCGAAGCTTTCTTT. Its protein product is CASSSKRTGGSEAFF.

The chain recombines TRBV7-2 with TRBJ2-1, with 11 bases identical to TRBD2. The CDR3 is 15 amino acids. J lost 7 bases, V lost 1 base, and 3 bases had no gene match. Per the germline V gene, CDR1 is SGHTA and CDR2 is FQGNSA. The CDR3, as DNA: TGTGCCAGCAGCTTAGAACTAGCGGGAGTGAATGAGCAGTTCTTC. Translated, it gives CASSLELAGVNEQFF.

This clone was observed once. The V and J genes are TRBV28 and TRBJ2-7, with TRBD2 matching over 7 bases. The CDR3 totals 16 residues. From germline, CDR1 is MDHEN and CDR2 SYDVKM. The V segment lost 5 bases and the J segment 6 bases; nucleotides outside the gene matches: 16. The CDR3 here is CASSPPLGAGVSEQYF. The DNA of the CDR3 is TGTGCCAGCAGTCCTCCCTTAGGGGCGGGAGTGTCCGAGCAGTACTTC.

The rearrangement joins TRBV28 to TRBJ2-7; 11 nucleotides align to TRBD2. From germline, CDR1 is MDHEN and CDR2 SYDVKM. The CDR3 extends over 15 amino acids. J lost 0 bases, V lost 7 bases, and 5 bases had no gene match. The chain's CDR3 is CASIITSGSSYEQYF. The CDR3 DNA sequence: TGTGCCAGCATTATTACTAGCGGGAGCTCCTACGAGCAGTACTTC. The full variable domain, its missing parts supplied by reference TRBV28 and TRBJ2-7, is DVKVTQSSRYLVKRTGEKVFLECVQDMDHENMFWYRQDPGLGLRLIYFSYDVKMKEKGDIPEGYSVSREKKERFSLILESASTNQTSMYLCASIITSGSSYEQYFGPGTRLTVT.

The rearrangement uses TRBV7-2 and TRBJ2-1, with D maybe TRBD1 (6 bases). CDR1 is SGHTA, CDR2 FQGNSA, per germline. V was clipped by 8 bases and J by 2 bases, with 13 bases between them. CDR3 size: 14 residues. The CDR3 reads CASVLDRTYNEQFF. The CDR3 coding sequence is TGTGCCAGCGTACTGGACAGAACCTACAATGAGCAGTTCTTC.

This clone was observed a single time. The chain links TRBV9 to TRBJ2-2, with a tentative D call TRBD1 (6 bases). V lost 3 bases to trimming and J lost 6 bases, with 12 bases between them. CDR3 length equals 14 residues. CDR1 and CDR2 (germline): SGDLS, YYNGEE. CDR3 loop: CASSEQGVAGELFF. Here the CDR3 DNA reads TGTGCCAGCAGCGAACAGGGTGTGGCCGGGGAGCTGTTTTTT.

The chain uses TRBV27 and TRBJ2-5; perhaps TRBD1 as D (5 bases). CDR1 and CDR2 from the germline V gene are MNHEY and SMNVEV (reference sequence). The CDR3 length is 16 residues. V lost 4 bases to trimming and J lost 5 bases, with 20 bases between them. CDR3 nucleotides: TGTGCCAGCAGTTCAGGGCCGGACCCAAGCAGGGAGACCCAGTACTTC. Translation gives CASSSGPDPSRETQYF.

The CDR3 is CASSTPRQGHTDTQYF. The DNA of the CDR3 is TGTGCCAGCAGTACCCCTAGGCAGGGGCACACAGATACGCAGTATTTT. The chain employs TRBV6-2 or TRBV6-3 and TRBJ2-3, with a possible D match to TRBD1 (6 bases). V lost 5 bases to trimming and J lost 2 bases, with 17 bases between them. The CDR3 runs 16 residues. Germline CDR1 MNHEY, CDR2 SVGEGT.

The chain is built from TRBV27 and TRBJ2-7; TRBD2 matches 7 bases. The CDR3 consists of 14 residues. V gave up 3 bases and J gave up 3 bases; unmatched junction bases: 5. CDR1 is MNHEY, CDR2 SMNVEV, per germline (reference sequence). CDR3: CASSLGGTNYEQYF. The CDR3, as DNA: TGTGCCAGCAGTTTGGGAGGGACTAACTACGAGCAGTACTTC.

This clone was observed once. The rearrangement uses TRBV9 and TRBJ2-5, with D maybe TRBD2 (5 bases). The germline V gene has CDR1 SGDLS and CDR2 YYNGEE. V was trimmed by 8 bases and J by 2 bases, leaving 10 bases between them. The CDR3 contains 12 residues. CDR3 DNA: TGTGCCAGATGGACGGGACAAGAGACCCAGTACTTC. It encodes CARWTGQETQYF.

This chain links TRBV6-5 with TRBJ2-7; 8 positions match TRBD1. The V segment lost 0 bases and the J segment 5 bases; nucleotides outside the gene matches: 9. CDR1 MNHEY and CDR2 SVGAGI come from the germline V gene. The CDR3 has 16 residues. The DNA of the CDR3 is TGTGCCAGCAGTTACTCTCGCGGACAGGGTCCCCACGAGCAGTACTTC. This encodes CASSYSRGQGPHEQYF.

The J gene is TRBJ2-7, the V gene TRBV6-6; 8 bases agree with TRBD1. Looked up from germline, CDR1 is MNHNY and CDR2 is SVGAGI (reference sequence). V was pared by 5 bases and J by 2 bases, with 8 bases of the junction left unmatched. The CDR3 has 15 amino acids. The CDR3: CASSPPGQGPYEQYF. The CDR3 DNA follows: TGTGCCAGCAGTCCCCCTGGACAGGGCCCCTACGAGCAGTACTTC.

The chain's CDR3 is CASSPVAGAHGYTF. DNA of the CDR3: TGTGCCAGCAGCCCGGTGGCGGGGGCTCACGGCTACACCTTC. The rearrangement uses TRBV6-6 and TRBJ1-2; TRBD1 is a possible D gene (6 bases). With 6 bases removed from V and 8 bases from J, the gap between germline ends came to 19 bases. CDR1 MNHNY and CDR2 SVGAGI come from the germline V gene (reference sequence). The CDR3 is 14 residues long.

In regard to this clone: A read error may produce the germline difference seen at one junction end. This sample includes further DNA sequences coding for the same CDR3. The CDR3 DNA reads as TGTGCCAGCAGCTTAACCGATCAGGTCAATGAAGCTTTTTTT. This codes for CASSLTDQVNEAFF. The chain recombines TRBV7-9 with TRBJ1-1; no clear D. The germline V gene encodes CDR1 SEHNR and CDR2 FQNEAQ (reference sequence). This CDR3 is built from 14 residues.

This sequence joins TRBV6-5 and TRBJ2-1; the D is unclear. This CDR3 spans 14 amino acids. Germline V lookup: CDR1 MNHEY, CDR2 SVGAGI. V gave up 0 bases and J gave up 7 bases, with 10 bases separating them. The CDR3 coding sequence is TGTGCCAGCAGTTACTCAGCGAGGATGAATGAGCAGTTCTTC. Encoded protein: CASSYSARMNEQFF.